This record concerns one TCR beta chain sequence. This sample stems from a study of blood T cell repertoires in COVID-19. Overall study: Donors in the United States, Italy and Spain gave samples during acute or convalescent COVID-19. PBMCs, B-cell-depleted T cells, or T cells were the source of the cDNA or gDNA that made up the material.

Original handling: Reference gene primer amplification gave estimated nucleated cell counts. Some clones are missing from TCRdb's copy, which holds only in-frame ones; the method was immunoSEQ multiplex PCR. D and trimming were read from the DNA, whereas the V and J calls and clone size are those reported in that table. The profile shows about 84,000 clones, about four fifths of them singletons. There are 14 residues in the CDR3. The V gene's germline CDR1 is MDHEN and CDR2 SYDVKM. Trimming took 3 bases from V and 5 from J; bases not matched to a gene: 7. The sample taken for sequencing was peripheral blood. This rearrangement joins TRBV28 to TRBJ2-7; 7 bases are a match to TRBD1. The sequence derives from a man aged 80 or over with active or convalescent COVID-19. The CDR3 nucleotides read TGTGCCAGCAGTTTGCCGGGACAGACGCACGAGCAGTACTTC. Translating it yields CASSLPGQTHEQYF.